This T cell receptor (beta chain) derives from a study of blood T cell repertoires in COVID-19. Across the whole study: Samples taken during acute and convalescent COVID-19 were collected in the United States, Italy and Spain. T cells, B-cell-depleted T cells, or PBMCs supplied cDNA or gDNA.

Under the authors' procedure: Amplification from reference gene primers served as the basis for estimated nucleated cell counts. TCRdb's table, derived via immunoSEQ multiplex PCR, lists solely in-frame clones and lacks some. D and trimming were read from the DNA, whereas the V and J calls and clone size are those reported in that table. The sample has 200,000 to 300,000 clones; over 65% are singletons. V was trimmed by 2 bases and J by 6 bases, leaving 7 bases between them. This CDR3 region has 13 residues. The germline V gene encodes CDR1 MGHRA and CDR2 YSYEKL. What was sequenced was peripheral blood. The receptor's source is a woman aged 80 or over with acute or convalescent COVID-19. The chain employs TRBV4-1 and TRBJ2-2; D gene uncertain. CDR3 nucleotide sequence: TGCGCCAGCAGCCAACGGTCGGCCGGGGAGCTGTTTTTT. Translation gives CASSQRSAGELFF.